This TCR beta chain was sequenced during a study of T cell responses to AZD1222 COVID-19 vaccine. TCRdb's copy holds only in-frame clones and misses some; the assay was immunoSEQ multiplex PCR. The repertoire consists of around 59,000 clones, with 89% occurring once and the leading ten covering 5.5% to 7%. The count of this clone is one. From germline, CDR1 is MNHEY and CDR2 SVGAGI. Trimming took off 3 bases at V and 4 bases at J, with 15 bases between the two ends. This CDR3 contains 15 residues. The origin of this receptor is an adult who received the AZD1222 COVID-19 vaccine. The rearrangement joins TRBV6-5 to TRBJ1-2; D gene ambiguous. The sequencing here drew on peripheral blood, taken 28 days after the second AZD1222 dose. CDR3 sequence: CASSYAPNPSYGYTF. In DNA, the CDR3 is TGTGCCAGCAGTTATGCCCCGAATCCCTCCTATGGCTACACCTTC.